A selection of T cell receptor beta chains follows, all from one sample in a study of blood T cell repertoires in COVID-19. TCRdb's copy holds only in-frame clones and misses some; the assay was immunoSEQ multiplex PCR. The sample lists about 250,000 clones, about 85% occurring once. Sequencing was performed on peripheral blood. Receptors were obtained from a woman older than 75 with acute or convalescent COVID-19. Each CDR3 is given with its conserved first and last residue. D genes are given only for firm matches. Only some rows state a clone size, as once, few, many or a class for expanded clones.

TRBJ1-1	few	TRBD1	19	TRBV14	TGTGCCAGCAGCCAAGATCTTTTCATGGAAGGGACAGGAAACACTGAAGCTTTCTTT	CASSQDLFMEGTGNTEAFF
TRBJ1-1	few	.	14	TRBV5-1	TGCGCCAGCAGCTTGAGGCAGGCCAACACTGAAGCTTTCTTT	CASSLRQANTEAFF
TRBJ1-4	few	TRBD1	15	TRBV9	TGTGCCAGCAGCGTAGAGGGACAGGGGATACGAAAACTGTTTTTT	CASSVEGQGIRKLFF
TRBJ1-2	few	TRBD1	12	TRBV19	TGTGCCAGTACCACAACAGGGGCAGGCTACACCTTC	CASTTTGAGYTF
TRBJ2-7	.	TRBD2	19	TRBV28	TGTGCCAGCACCTCCCCTCTTGGAGCGGGAGGTAATTCCGGGTACGAGCAGTACTTC	CASTSPLGAGGNSGYEQYF
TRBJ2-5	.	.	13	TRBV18	TGTGCCAGCTCACCTCGGGGAACAGAGACCCAGTACTTC	CASSPRGTETQYF
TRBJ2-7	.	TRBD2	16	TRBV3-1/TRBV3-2	TGTGCCAGCAGCCAAGATTTGGGTAGCCCGGGGGGCGAGCAGTACTTC	CASSQDLGSPGGEQYF
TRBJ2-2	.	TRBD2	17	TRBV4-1	TGCGCCAGCAGCACCCGACTAGCGGGGGCGAACACCGGGGAGCTGTTTTTT	CASSTRLAGANTGELFF
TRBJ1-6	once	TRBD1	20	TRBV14	TGTGCCAGCAGCCATGACGGAGGACAGGGGAGTTCTTTTTCTAATTCACCCCTCCACTTT	CASSHDGGQGSSFSNSPLHF
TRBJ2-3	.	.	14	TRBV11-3	TGTGCCAGCAGCTTAGTAGCTAGCACAGATACGCAGTATTTT	CASSLVASTDTQYF
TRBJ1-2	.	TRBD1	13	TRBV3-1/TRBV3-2	TGTGCCAGCAGCACAGGGGGGACCCCCGGCTACACCTTC	CASSTGGTPGYTF
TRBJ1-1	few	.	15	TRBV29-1	TGCAGCGTTGAAGAGTTGGAGTACATGAACACTGAAGCTTTCTTT	CSVEELEYMNTEAFF
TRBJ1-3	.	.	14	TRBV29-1	TGCAGCGTCCAGGCAGGCGACTCTGGAAACACCATATATTTT	CSVQAGDSGNTIYF
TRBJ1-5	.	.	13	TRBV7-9	TGTGCCAGCAGCCCCCCCGGGGATCAGCCCCAGCATTTT	CASSPPGDQPQHF
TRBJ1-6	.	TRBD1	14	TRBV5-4	TGTGCCAGCAGCTTGGGGGACAGGGGTTCACCCCTCCACTTT	CASSLGDRGSPLHF
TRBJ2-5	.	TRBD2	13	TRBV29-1	TGCAGCGCCGCAACGGGGGGGCAAGAGACCCAGTACTTC	CSAATGGQETQYF
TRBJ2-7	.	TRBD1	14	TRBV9	TGTGCCAGCAGCGCCGGGACAGGGGTCTACGAGCAGTACTTC	CASSAGTGVYEQYF
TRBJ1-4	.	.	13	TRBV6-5	TGTGCCAGCATCAAAGCGACTAATGAAAAACTGTTTTTT	CASIKATNEKLFF
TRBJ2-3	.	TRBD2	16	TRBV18	TGTGCCAGCTCACCACTAGCGGGGGAAATCACAGATACGCAGTATTTT	CASSPLAGEITDTQYF
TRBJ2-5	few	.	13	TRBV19	TGTGCCAGTAGCACTTCCCCGATCGAGACCCAGTACTTC	CASSTSPIETQYF
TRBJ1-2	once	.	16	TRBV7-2	TGTGCCAGCAGCTCAATGGGGGCTGTGTTCGGCTATGGCTACACCTTC	CASSSMGAVFGYGYTF
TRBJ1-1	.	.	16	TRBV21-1	TGTGCCAGCAGCAATGATAGAACAGACCTCAACACTGAAGCTTTCTTT	CASSNDRTDLNTEAFF
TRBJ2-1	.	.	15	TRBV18	TGTGCCAGCTCACCCCCAGCGGAGGGCCCTCATGAGCAGTTCTTC	CASSPPAEGPHEQFF
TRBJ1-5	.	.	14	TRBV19	TGTGCCAGTAGGGGACACTTCAGGGATCAGCCCCAGCATTTT	CASRGHFRDQPQHF
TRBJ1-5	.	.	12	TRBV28	TGTGCCAGCAGTTCCCCGAATCAGCCCCAGCATTTT	CASSSPNQPQHF
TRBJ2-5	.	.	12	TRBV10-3	TGTGCCATCAAGACAGACCAAGAGACCCAGTACTTC	CAIKTDQETQYF
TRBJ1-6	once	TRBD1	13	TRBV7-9	TGTGCCACCCGGACAGGGCAAAATTCACCCCTCCACTTT	CATRTGQNSPLHF
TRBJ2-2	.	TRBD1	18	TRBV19	TGTGCCAGTAGTACCCCTCCGGACAGGGAACAGAACACCGGGGAGCTGTTTTTT	CASSTPPDREQNTGELFF
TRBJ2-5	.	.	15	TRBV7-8	TGTGCCAGCAGCTTATGGAGGGCGCCCCAAGAGACCCAGTACTTC	CASSLWRAPQETQYF
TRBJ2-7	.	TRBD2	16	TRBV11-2	TGTGCCAGCAGCTTATTCCCTAGCGGGCGGTACTACGAGCAGTACTTC	CASSLFPSGRYYEQYF
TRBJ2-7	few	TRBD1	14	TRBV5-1	TGCGCCAGCAGCTCCGGGACAGAGACCTACGAGCAGTACTTC	CASSSGTETYEQYF
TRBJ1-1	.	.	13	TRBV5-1	TGCGCCAGCCGGGGCAGGGGGAACACTGAAGCTTTCTTT	CASRGRGNTEAFF
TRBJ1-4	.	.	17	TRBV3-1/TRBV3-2	TGTGCCAGCAGCCAAGAGACTCACGGCAGAGGAAATGAAAAACTGTTTTTT	CASSQETHGRGNEKLFF
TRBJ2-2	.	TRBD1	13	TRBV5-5	TGTGCCAGCAGCTTGACAGGGGGCAGGGAGCTGTTTTTT	CASSLTGGRELFF
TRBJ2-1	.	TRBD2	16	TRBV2	TGTGCCAGCAGTCCTCCCCGACTAGCGGGGGACAATGAGCAGTTCTTC	CASSPPRLAGDNEQFF
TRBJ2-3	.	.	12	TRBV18	TGTGCCAGCTCCCCCAGTACAGATACGCAGTATTTT	CASSPSTDTQYF
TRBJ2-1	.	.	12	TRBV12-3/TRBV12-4	TGTGCCAGCAGTACTAGCTACAATGAGCAGTTCTTC	CASSTSYNEQFF
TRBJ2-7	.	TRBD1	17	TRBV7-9	TGTGCCAGCAGCTCCCCAGGGGCCGGGACAGGGCGAGATCGGCAGTACTTC	CASSSPGAGTGRDRQYF
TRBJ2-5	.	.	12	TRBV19	TGTGCCAGTCGACAGGGAGGAGAGACCCAGTACTTC	CASRQGGETQYF
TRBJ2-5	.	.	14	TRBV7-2	TGTGCCAGCAGCTTAGATCAGGGCAGGAGGACCCAGTACTTC	CASSLDQGRRTQYF
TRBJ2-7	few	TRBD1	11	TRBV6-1	TGTGCCAGCAGTGAATACGGGACAGTCCGCTTC	CASSEYGTVRF
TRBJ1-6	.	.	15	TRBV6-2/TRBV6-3	TGTGCCAGCAGCTTTCAAGGGACTGATAATTCACCCCTCCACTTT	CASSFQGTDNSPLHF
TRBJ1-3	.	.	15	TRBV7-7	TGTGCCAGCAGCTTAAGTTTCGGTTCCGGAAACACCATATATTTT	CASSLSFGSGNTIYF
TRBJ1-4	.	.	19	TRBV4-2	TGTGCCAGCAGCCAACTATTAGGACAGTTTCAAGCAACTAATGAAAAACTGTTTTTT	CASSQLLGQFQATNEKLFF
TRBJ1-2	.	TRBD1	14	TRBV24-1	TGTGCCACCAGTGATTTGGGGACAGGGGGTGGCTACACCTTC	CATSDLGTGGGYTF
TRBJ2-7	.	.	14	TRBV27	TGTGCCAGCAGGGGGGGGGACAGGAATTACGAGCAGTACTTC	CASRGGDRNYEQYF
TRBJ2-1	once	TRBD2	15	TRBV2	TGTGCCAGCAACCAACTAGCGGGAGGCCCTTTGGGGCAGTTCTTC	CASNQLAGGPLGQFF
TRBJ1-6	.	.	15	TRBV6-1	TGTGCCAGCAGTGAAGTTTTAGGGGGAAATTCACCCCTCCACTTT	CASSEVLGGNSPLHF
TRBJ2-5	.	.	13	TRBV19	TGTGCCAGTATCGACAGGGAGGATGAGACCCAGTACTTC	CASIDREDETQYF
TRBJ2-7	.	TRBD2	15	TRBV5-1	TGCGCCAGCAGCTCGGTAGCGGGACCTTCCTACGAGCAGTACTTC	CASSSVAGPSYEQYF